A few counts support the clone carrying this TCR beta chain. V was clipped by 0 bases and J by 0 bases; unmatched bases: 5. Germline V gives CDR1 SGHRS, CDR2 YFSETQ. This CDR3 comprises 19 residues. PCR was performed using 60 Vbeta and 13 Jbeta primers. Libraries were prepared by immunoSEQ multiplex PCR; TCRdb keeps only in-frame clonotypes and omits some of them. The repertoire holds approximately 110,000 clones, with about three quarters as singletons. The sample belongs to a study of cytomegalovirus exposure and HLA in healthy donors. The sequence was obtained from a woman between 25 and 40 years old in good health and CMV-seronegative. The chain is built from TRBV5-1 and TRBJ2-6, with TRBD2 matching over 11 bases. Sequenced: PBMCs. CDR3 sequence reads: CASSLGGLAEHSGANVLTF. CDR3 DNA: TGCGCCAGCAGCTTGGGGGGACTAGCGGAACACTCTGGGGCCAACGTCCTGACTTTC.